The sequence of this T cell receptor beta chain was determined in a study of shared clonotypes between healthy human individuals. The CDR3 loop spans 12 amino acids. Germline V gene data show CDR1 as SQVTM and CDR2 as ANQGSEA. As for this clone: Its ends do not fully match the called genes, so a read error is possible.

Generated by immunoSEQ multiplex PCR, the TCRdb table keeps only in-frame clones and is missing some. The data show some 630,000 clones, with around 72% seen just once and about 1.8% held by the top ten. The V and J genes are TRBV29-1 and TRBJ2-7, with TRBD2 identical over 7 bases. The source is a woman between 25 and 40 years old in good health. Input material: memory CD4+ T cells sorted from blood. Subset here: CD45RA-negative fraction. This chain's CDR3 is CSVEAGKYEQYF. The CDR3 DNA is TGCAGCGTGGAAGCGGGAAAATACGAGCAGTACTTC.